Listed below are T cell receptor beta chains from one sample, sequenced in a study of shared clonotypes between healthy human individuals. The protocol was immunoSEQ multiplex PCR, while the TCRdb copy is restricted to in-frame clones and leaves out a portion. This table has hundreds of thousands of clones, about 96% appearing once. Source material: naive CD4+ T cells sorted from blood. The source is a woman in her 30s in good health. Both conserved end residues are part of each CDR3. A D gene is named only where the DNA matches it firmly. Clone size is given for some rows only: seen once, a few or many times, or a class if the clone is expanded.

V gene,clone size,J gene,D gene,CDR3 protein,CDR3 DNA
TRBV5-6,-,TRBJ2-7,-,CASSRRNEQYF,TGTGCCAGCAGCCGTCGGAACGAGCAGTACTTC
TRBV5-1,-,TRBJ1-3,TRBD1,CASSARDRRSGNTIYF,TGCGCCAGCAGCGCCCGGGACAGGAGATCTGGAAACACCATATATTTT
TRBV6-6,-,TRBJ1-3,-,CASSVSGNTIYF,TGTGCCAGCAGCGTTTCTGGAAACACCATATATTTT
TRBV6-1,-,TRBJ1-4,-,CASSEAGEYGYEKLFF,TGTGCCAGCAGTGAAGCAGGAGAATATGGGTACGAAAAACTGTTTTTT
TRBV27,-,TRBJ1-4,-,CASSFFGGDEKLFF,TGTGCCAGCAGTTTTTTTGGGGGGGATGAAAAACTGTTTTTT
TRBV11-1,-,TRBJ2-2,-,CASSFPSRSGELFF,TGTGCCAGCAGCTTTCCCTCCCGGTCCGGGGAGCTGTTTTTT
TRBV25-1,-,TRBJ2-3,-,CASSFGGRGPRMDTQYF,TGTGCCAGCAGTTTCGGGGGGCGCGGGCCGAGAATGGATACGCAGTATTTT
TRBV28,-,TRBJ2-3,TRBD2,CASSSLAGVETEDTQYF,TGTGCCAGCAGTTCACTAGCGGGAGTCGAGACGGAAGATACGCAGTATTTT
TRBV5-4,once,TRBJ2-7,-,CASRVGGREYEQYF,TGTGCCAGCCGGGTGGGGGGGCGCGAGTACGAGCAGTACTTC
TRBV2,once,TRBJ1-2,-,CASNWPSWPEKGYTF,TGTGCCAGCAATTGGCCTAGTTGGCCCGAGAAAGGCTACACCTTC
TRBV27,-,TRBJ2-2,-,CASSFGTHTAGELFF,TGTGCCAGCAGTTTTGGAACCCACACGGCCGGGGAGCTGTTTTTT
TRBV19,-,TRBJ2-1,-,CASKGLDNEQFF,TGTGCCAGTAAAGGTTTGGACAATGAGCAGTTCTTC
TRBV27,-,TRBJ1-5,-,CASRGRGIQHF,TGTGCCAGCAGAGGTAGGGGTATCCAGCATTTT
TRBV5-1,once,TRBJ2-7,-,CASSLVSYEQYF,TGCGCCAGCAGCTTGGTCAGCTACGAGCAGTACTTC
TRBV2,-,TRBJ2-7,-,CASCPVFHEQYF,TGTGCCAGCTGTCCAGTCTTCCACGAGCAGTACTTC
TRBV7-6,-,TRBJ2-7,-,CASSLEGRTGFFNEQYF,TGTGCCAGCAGCTTAGAGGGACGCACAGGGTTTTTCAACGAGCAGTACTTC
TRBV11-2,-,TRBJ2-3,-,CASSTGSTDTQYF,TGTGCCAGCAGCACGGGAAGCACAGATACGCAGTATTTT
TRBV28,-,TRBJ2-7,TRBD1,CASSFPGDREYF,TGTGCCAGCAGTTTTCCCGGGGACAGGGAGTACTTC
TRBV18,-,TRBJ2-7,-,CASSPSSGVSYEQYF,TGTGCCAGCTCACCGAGCTCTGGGGTCTCCTACGAGCAGTACTTC
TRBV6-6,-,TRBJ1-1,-,CASSWDGENTEAFF,TGTGCCAGCAGTTGGGATGGGGAGAACACTGAAGCTTTCTTT
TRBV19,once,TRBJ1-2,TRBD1,CASSRGQVGYGYTF,TGTGCCAGTAGTAGGGGACAGGTGGGCTATGGCTACACCTTC
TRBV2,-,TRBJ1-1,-,CASSEVKHTEAFF,TGTGCCAGCAGTGAAGTCAAACACACTGAAGCTTTCTTT
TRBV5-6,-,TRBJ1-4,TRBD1,CASSLDRDSSLLF,TGTGCCAGCAGCTTGGATCGGGACAGTAGCCTTCTCTTT
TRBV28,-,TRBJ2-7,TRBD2,CASSFQTSGSHEQYF,TGTGCCAGCAGTTTCCAGACTAGCGGGAGTCACGAGCAGTACTTC
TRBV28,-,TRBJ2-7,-,CASSPGTHTTHEQYF,TGTGCCAGCAGTCCAGGGACTCACACAACCCACGAGCAGTACTTC
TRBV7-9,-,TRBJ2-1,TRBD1,CASSPPAGQAIYNEQFF,TGTGCCAGCAGCCCCCCGGCCGGACAGGCAATATACAATGAGCAGTTCTTC
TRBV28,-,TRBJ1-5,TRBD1,CASSFGGQGNQPQHF,TGTGCCAGCAGTTTCGGGGGACAGGGAAATCAGCCCCAGCATTTT
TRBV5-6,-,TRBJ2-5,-,CASSLALYGTGETQYF,TGTGCCAGCAGCTTGGCGTTGTACGGGACGGGGGAGACCCAGTACTTC
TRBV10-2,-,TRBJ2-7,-,CASSEWRGRPYEQYF,TGCGCCAGCAGTGAGTGGCGGGGGCGACCCTACGAGCAGTACTTC
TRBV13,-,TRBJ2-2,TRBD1,CASSTRQGTGELFF,TGTGCCAGCAGCACCCGACAGGGGACCGGGGAGCTGTTTTTT
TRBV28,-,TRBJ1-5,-,CASTGGQGDNQPQHF,TGTGCCAGCACCGGGGGGCAGGGCGACAATCAGCCCCAGCATTTT
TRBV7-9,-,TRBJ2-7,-,CASRGGASYEQYF,TGTGCCAGCAGGGGGGGCGCGTCCTACGAGCAGTACTTC
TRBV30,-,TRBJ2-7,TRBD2,CATGGSYEQYF,TGTGCCACGGGCGGGAGCTACGAGCAGTACTTC
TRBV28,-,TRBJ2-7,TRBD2,CASSFIRAGGPAYEQYF,TGTGCCAGCAGTTTTATACGAGCGGGAGGGCCTGCCTACGAGCAGTACTTC
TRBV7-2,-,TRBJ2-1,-,CASSGGPESGRFF,TGTGCCAGCAGCGGAGGCCCGGAAAGCGGAAGGTTCTTC
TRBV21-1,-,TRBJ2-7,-,CASSKGQRECNEQYF,TGTGCCAGCAGCAAAGGGCAGCGGGAGTGCAACGAGCAGTACTTC
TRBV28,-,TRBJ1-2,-,CASSLDLRYGYTF,TGTGCCAGCAGTTTGGACCTTAGGTACGGCTACACCTTC
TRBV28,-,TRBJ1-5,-,CASSLFRGWGRRTQHF,TGTGCCAGCAGTTTATTCAGGGGATGGGGACGAAGGACCCAGCATTTT
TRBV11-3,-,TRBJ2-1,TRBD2,CASSLSGTLLGEQFF,TGTGCCAGCAGCTTGAGCGGGACCTTATTGGGGGAGCAGTTCTTC
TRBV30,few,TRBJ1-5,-,CAWSVPHQPQHF,TGTGCCTGGAGTGTACCCCATCAGCCCCAGCATTTT
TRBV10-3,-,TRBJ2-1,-,CAISGSSGEQFF,TGTGCCATCAGCGGGAGTTCAGGTGAGCAGTTCTTC
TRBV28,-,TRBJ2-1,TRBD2,CGLAEPTGQFF,TGTGGACTAGCGGAGCCCACAGGGCAGTTCTTC
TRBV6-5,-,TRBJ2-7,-,CASSYPPGEGEQYF,TGTGCCAGCAGTTACCCACCGGGAGAGGGTGAGCAGTACTTC
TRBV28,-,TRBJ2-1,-,CASGASYNEQFF,TGTGCATCGGGAGCCTCCTACAATGAGCAGTTCTTC
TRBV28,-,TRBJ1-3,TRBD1,CASSSPGQGSGNTIYF,TGTGCCAGCAGTTCCCCGGGACAGGGCTCTGGAAACACCATATATTTT
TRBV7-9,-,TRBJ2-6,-,CASSLVSSGANVLTF,TGTGCCAGCAGCTTAGTCAGCTCTGGGGCCAACGTCCTGACTTTC
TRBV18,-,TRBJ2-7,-,CASSPGPPAIYEQYF,TGTGCCAGCTCACCAGGGCCACCAGCCATCTACGAGCAGTACTTC
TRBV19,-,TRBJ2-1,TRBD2,CASSKSGTGVGAYNEQFF,TGTGCCAGTAGTAAAAGCGGGACTGGAGTAGGGGCCTACAATGAGCAGTTCTTC
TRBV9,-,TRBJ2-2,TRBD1,CASSTAGGIRTGELFF,TGTGCCAGCAGCACCGCAGGGGGTATTCGGACCGGGGAGCTGTTTTTT
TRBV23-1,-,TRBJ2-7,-,CASSPGKQYF,TGCGCCAGCAGTCCGGGGAAGCAGTACTTC